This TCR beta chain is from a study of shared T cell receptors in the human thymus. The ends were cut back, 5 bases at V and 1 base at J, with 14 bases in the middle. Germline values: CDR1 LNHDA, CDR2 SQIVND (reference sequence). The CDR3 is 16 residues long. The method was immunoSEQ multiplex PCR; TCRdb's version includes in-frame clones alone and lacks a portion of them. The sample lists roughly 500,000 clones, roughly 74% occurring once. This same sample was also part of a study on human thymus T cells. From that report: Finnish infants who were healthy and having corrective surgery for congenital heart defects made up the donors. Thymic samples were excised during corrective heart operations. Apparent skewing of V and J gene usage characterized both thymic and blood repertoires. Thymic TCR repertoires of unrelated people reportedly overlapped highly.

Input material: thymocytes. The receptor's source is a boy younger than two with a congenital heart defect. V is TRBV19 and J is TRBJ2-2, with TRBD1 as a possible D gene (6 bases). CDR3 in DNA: TGTGCCAGTAGTCCTACGGCAGGGGTGAACACCGGGGAGCTGTTTTTT. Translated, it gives CASSPTAGVNTGELFF. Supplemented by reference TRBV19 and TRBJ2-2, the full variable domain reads DGGITQSPKYLFRKEGQNVTLSCEQNLNHDAMYWYRQDPGQGLRLIYYSQIVNDFQKGDIAEGYSVSREKKESFPLTVTSAQKNPTAFYLCASSPTAGVNTGELFFGEGSRLTVL.